This passage covers 9 T cell receptor beta chains from one sample sequenced in a study of regulatory T cells in long-lasting Graves disease. HTBI primers from iRepertoire and Arm-PCR of CDR3 regions yielded the TCR beta libraries. TCRdb recomputed calls from the multiplex PCR reads with MiXCR, one row per CDR3 protein. The data hold about 450,000 distinct CDR3 sequences, with around 20% observed a single time. Time point in this sample: persistent/refractory GD, antithyroid drugs over 5 years with positive TRAb. Generation of the TCR library employed RNA extracted from PBMCs. Material: peripheral blood mononuclear cells (PBMCs), obtained when the disease was refractory, from a patient treated with antithyroid drugs. These receptors came from a female donor with Graves disease.

Only a few counts were recorded for this clonotype. The genes are TRBV4-3 and TRBJ2-5; TRBD1 agrees at 12 bases. V trimming: 2 bases; J trimming: 5 bases; junction bases outside the gene matches: 6. Germline loops: CDR1 LGHNA, CDR2 YSLEER. The CDR3 is 16 amino acids. CDR3 amino acids: CASSQFGTGGAETQYF. CDR3 DNA: TGCGCCAGCAGCCAATTCGGGACAGGGGGCGCGGAGACCCAGTACTTC.

The chain has TRBV7-9 and TRBJ2-7; 9 bases line up with TRBD2. The germline V gene encodes CDR1 SEHNR and CDR2 FQNEAQ (reference sequence). The CDR3 totals 18 residues. The J segment lost 2 bases and the V segment lost 5 bases, leaving 16 bases of the junction unmatched. CDR3 sequence reads: CASSPSPQWTSAAYEQYF. The CDR3 nucleotides read TGTGCCAGCAGCCCCTCCCCCCAATGGACTAGCGCTGCCTACGAGCAGTACTTC. The whole variable domain, filled in from reference TRBV7-9 and TRBJ2-7, reads DTGVSQNPRHKITKRGQNVTFRCDPISEHNRLYWYRQTLGQGPEFLTYFQNEAQLEKSRLLSDRFSAERPKGSFSTLEIQRTEQGDSAMYLCASSPSPQWTSAAYEQYFGPGTRLTVT.

The gene calls are TRBV25-1 and TRBJ2-2; the match to TRBD1 covers 8 bases. Germline CDR1 reads MGHDK; CDR2 reads SYGVNS. V was pared by 5 bases and J by 2 bases, with 4 bases of the junction left unmatched. CDR3 size: 15 residues. CDR3 sequence (DNA): TGTGCCAGCAGTAGGACAGGGAGAAACACCGGGGAGCTGTTTTTT. Translated: CASSRTGRNTGELFF.

Concerning this clonotype itself: This may arise from a read error, as a much more abundant clone is one base away. DNA for the CDR3: TGTGCCAGCAACCAAGGAGGCGCCAGCTCCTACGAGCAGTACTTC. Translation gives CASNQGGASSYEQYF. J is TRBJ2-7 and V is TRBV11-1, with a weak D call TRBD2 (5 bases). The CDR3 is made up of 15 amino acids. V lost 7 bases and J lost 0, with 16 bases in between. CDR1 and CDR2 (germline): SGHAT, FQDESV (reference sequence).

This rearrangement joins TRBV12-3 or TRBV12-4 to TRBJ2-5; D perhaps matches TRBD1 (6 bases). This CDR3 has 13 amino acids. V was pared by 6 bases and J by 4 bases, with 12 bases between. In DNA form, the CDR3 reads TGTGCCAGCAGGGCTACAGGGCCAGAGACCCAGTACTTC. Translating gives CASRATGPETQYF.

V and J are TRBV15 and TRBJ2-7, with 8 bases identical to TRBD1. Germline V gene sequence: CDR1 LNHNV, CDR2 YYDKDF (reference sequence). V gave up 6 bases and J gave up 2 bases; unmatched junction bases: 6. CDR3 length: 14 amino acids. The CDR3, as DNA: TGTGCCACCAGACGGGGACAGGAAACCTACGAGCAGTACTTC. Translating gives CATRRGQETYEQYF.

The count of this clonotype is one. Mismatch with germline at one junction end may stem from a read error. The V gene is TRBV15, the J gene TRBJ1-6, with 8 nucleotides matching TRBD1. Germline V gives CDR1 LNHNV, CDR2 YYDKDF (reference sequence). The CDR3 loop spans 15 amino acids. In DNA, the CDR3 is TGTGCCACCGGCAGAAAGCAGGGGGCCAATTCACCCCTCCACTTT. It is translated as CATGRKQGANSPLHF.

The table lists this clonotype with many counts. The CDR3 DNA follows: TGTGCCAGCAGTGTCCCCCCACCAAACTACGAGCAGTACTTC. Its translation: CASSVPPPNYEQYF. The rearrangement uses TRBV28 and TRBJ2-7; D is unclear. V was clipped by 5 bases and J by 3 bases, with 14 bases between them. This CDR3 comprises 14 residues. The germline CDR1 and CDR2 sequences are MDHEN and SYDVKM.

This clonotype was observed a handful of times. The CDR3, as DNA: TGTGCCAGCAGATCGGTAGGGACAGGGCACTACGAGCAGTACTTC. Translation gives CASRSVGTGHYEQYF. V is TRBV6-1 and J is TRBJ2-7; 9 bases map to TRBD1. This CDR3 is built from 15 residues. Looked up from germline, CDR1 is MNHNS and CDR2 is SASEGT. With 6 bases clipped from V and 3 bases from J, the junction kept 9 bases outside the gene matches.